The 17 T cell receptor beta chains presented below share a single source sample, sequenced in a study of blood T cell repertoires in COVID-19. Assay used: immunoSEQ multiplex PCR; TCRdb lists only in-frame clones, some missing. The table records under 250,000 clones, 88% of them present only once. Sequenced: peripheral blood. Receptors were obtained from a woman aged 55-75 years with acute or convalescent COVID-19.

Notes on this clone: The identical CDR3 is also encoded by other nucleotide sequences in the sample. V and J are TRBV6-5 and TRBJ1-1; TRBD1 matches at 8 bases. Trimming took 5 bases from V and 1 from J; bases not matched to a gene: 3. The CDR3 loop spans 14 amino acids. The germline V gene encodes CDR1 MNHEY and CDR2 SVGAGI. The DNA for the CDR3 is TGTGCCAGCAGTAGCGACAGGGGGAACACTGAAGCTTTCTTT. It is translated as CASSSDRGNTEAFF.

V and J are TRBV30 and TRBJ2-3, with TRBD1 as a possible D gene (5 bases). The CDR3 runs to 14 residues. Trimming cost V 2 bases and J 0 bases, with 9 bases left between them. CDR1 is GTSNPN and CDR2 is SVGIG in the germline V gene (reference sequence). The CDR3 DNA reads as TGTGCCTGGAGTAAGACAGCTAGCACAGATACGCAGTATTTT. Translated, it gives CAWSKTASTDTQYF.

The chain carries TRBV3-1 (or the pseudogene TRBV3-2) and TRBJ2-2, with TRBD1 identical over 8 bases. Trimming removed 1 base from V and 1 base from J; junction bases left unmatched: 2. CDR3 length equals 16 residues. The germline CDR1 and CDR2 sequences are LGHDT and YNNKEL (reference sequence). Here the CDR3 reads CASSQGGTGNTGELFF. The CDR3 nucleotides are TGTGCCAGCAGCCAAGGGGGGACAGGGAACACCGGGGAGCTGTTTTTT.

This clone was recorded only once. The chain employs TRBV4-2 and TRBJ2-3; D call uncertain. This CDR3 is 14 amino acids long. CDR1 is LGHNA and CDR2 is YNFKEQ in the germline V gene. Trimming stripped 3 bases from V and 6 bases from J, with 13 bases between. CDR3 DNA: TGTGCCAGCAGCCATCCATCACCCGCGGATACGCAGTATTTT. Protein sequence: CASSHPSPADTQYF.

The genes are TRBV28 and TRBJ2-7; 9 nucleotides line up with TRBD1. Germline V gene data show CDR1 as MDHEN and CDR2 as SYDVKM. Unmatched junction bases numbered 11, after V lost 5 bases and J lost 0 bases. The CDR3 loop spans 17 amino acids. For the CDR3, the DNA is TGTGCCAGCAGTCCCGCCGGGACAGGGTCAAGCTCCTACGAGCAGTACTTC. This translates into CASSPAGTGSSSYEQYF.

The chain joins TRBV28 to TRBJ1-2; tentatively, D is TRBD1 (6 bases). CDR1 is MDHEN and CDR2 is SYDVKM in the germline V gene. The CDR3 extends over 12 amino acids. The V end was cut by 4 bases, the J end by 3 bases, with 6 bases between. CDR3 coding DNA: TGTGCCAGCAGTTGGACAGACTATGGCTACACCTTC. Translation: CASSWTDYGYTF.

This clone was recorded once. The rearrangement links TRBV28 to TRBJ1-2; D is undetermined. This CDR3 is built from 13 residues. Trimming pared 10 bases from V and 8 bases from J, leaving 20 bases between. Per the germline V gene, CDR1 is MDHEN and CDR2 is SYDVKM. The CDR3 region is CATFGLQMRGYTF. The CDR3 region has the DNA TGTGCCACCTTCGGACTGCAAATGCGGGGCTACACCTTC.

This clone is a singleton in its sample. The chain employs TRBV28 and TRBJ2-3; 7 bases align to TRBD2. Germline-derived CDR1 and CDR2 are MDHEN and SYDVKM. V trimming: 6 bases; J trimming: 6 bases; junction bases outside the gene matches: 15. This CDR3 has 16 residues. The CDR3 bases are TGTGCCAGCAGCTACGTAGCGGGCTGGGGGGAGGATACGCAGTATTTT. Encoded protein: CASSYVAGWGEDTQYF.

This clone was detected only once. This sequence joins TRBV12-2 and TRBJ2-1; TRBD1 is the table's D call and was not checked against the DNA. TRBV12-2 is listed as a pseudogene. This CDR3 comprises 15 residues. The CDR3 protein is CASRLVQRAYNEQFF. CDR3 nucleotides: TGTGCAAGTCGCTTAGTACAGAGAGCCTACAATGAGCAGTTCTTC.

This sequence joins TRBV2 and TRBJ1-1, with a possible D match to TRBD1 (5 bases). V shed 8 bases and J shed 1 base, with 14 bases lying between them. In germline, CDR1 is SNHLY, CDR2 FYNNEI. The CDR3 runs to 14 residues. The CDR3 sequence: CASGRRQTNTEAFF. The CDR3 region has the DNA TGTGCCAGCGGTCGGAGACAGACGAACACTGAAGCTTTCTTT.

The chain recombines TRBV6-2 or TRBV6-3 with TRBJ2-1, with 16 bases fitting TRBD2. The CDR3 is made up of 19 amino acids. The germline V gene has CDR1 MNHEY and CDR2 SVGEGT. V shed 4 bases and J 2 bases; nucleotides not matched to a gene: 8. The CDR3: CASSFTGTSGGAPYNEQFF. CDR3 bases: TGTGCCAGCAGTTTTACCGGGACTAGCGGGGGGGCCCCCTACAATGAGCAGTTCTTC.

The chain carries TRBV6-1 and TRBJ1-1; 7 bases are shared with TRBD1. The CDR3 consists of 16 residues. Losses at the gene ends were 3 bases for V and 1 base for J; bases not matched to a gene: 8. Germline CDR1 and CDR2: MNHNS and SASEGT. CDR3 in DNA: TGTGCCAGCAGTGACAGGGGGTCACTAACGAACACTGAAGCTTTCTTT. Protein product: CASSDRGSLTNTEAFF.

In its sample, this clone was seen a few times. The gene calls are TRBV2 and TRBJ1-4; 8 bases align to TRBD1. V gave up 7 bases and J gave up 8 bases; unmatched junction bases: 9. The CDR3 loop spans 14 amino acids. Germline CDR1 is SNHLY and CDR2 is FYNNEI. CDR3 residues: CASTRQGLKEKLFF. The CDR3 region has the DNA TGTGCCAGCACTCGACAGGGGTTAAAGGAAAAACTGTTTTTT. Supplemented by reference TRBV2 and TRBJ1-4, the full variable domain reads EPEVTQTPSHQVTQMGQEVILRCVPISNHLYFYWYRQILGQKVEFLVSFYNNEISEKSEIFDDQFSVERPDGSNFTLKIRSTKLEDSAMYFCASTRQGLKEKLFFGSGTQLSVL.

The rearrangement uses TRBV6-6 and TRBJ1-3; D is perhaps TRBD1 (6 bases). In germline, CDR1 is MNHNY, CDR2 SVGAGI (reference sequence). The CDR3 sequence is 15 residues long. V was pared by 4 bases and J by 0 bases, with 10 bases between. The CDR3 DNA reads TGTGCCAGCAGTTCCCGGACAGTCTCTGGAAACACCATATATTTT. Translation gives CASSSRTVSGNTIYF.

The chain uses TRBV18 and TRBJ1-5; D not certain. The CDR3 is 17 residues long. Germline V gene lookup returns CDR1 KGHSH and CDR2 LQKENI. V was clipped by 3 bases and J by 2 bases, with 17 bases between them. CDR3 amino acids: CASSPNLLPGGNQPQHF. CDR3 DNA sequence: TGTGCCAGCTCACCTAACCTACTACCGGGAGGCAATCAGCCCCAGCATTTT.

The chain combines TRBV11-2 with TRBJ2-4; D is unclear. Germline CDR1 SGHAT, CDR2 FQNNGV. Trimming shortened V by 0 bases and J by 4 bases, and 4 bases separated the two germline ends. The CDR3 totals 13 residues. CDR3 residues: CASSLDRKNIQYF. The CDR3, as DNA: TGTGCCAGCAGCTTAGACAGAAAAAACATTCAGTACTTC. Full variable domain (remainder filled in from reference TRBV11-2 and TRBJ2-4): EAGVAQSPRYKIIEKRQSVAFWCNPISGHATLYWYQQILGQGPKLLIQFQNNGVVDDSQLPKDRFSAERLKGVDSTLKIQPAKLEDSAVYLCASSLDRKNIQYFGAGTRLSVL.

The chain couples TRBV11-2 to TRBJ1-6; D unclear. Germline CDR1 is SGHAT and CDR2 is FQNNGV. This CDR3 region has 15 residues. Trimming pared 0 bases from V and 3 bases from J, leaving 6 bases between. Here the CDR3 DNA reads TGTGCCAGCAGCTTAGAAAACAGCTATAATTCACCCCTCCACTTT. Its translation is CASSLENSYNSPLHF. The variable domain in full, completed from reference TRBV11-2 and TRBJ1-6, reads EAGVAQSPRYKIIEKRQSVAFWCNPISGHATLYWYQQILGQGPKLLIQFQNNGVVDDSQLPKDRFSAERLKGVDSTLKIQPAKLEDSAVYLCASSLENSYNSPLHFGNGTRLTVT.